The rows below give T cell receptor beta chains drawn from one sample of a study of naive and memory T cell subsets. MiXCR, applied by TCRdb to the UMI-ligation and nested PCR reads, yields one record per CDR3 protein. The profile covers 77,000 or so distinct CDR3 sequences, with less than 15% appearing a single time and 0.75% to 1% taken by the ten largest. The sequencing sample was made of central memory CD4+ T cells from blood. These receptors all stem from a human donor in good health. Both conserved end residues are part of each CDR3. The D gene is left open where the match is weak. Clone size appears in some rows only: once, few, many, or a class for an expanded clone.

D | size | J | V | DNA | CDR3
NA | few | TRBJ1-2 | TRBV5-1 | TGCGCCAGCAGCCCCTCGGAGGGTTCTATAGCCACACGTCTAGTCTTC | CASSPSEGSIATRLVF
NA | many | TRBJ1-3 | TRBV5-6 | TGTGCCAGCAGCTTGACAGGTACTGGAAACACCATATATTTT | CASSLTGTGNTIYF
TRBD1 | NA | TRBJ1-2 | TRBV4-3 | TGCGCCAGCAGCCAAGGAGCGGGACAGGAGGGGAACTATGGCTACACCTTC | CASSQGAGQEGNYGYTF
NA | many | TRBJ1-5 | TRBV28 | TGTGCCAGCAGTTTAATGAAGCAGCCCCAGCATTTT | CASSLMKQPQHF
NA | NA | TRBJ1-5 | TRBV28 | TGTGCCAGCATTGACAATAATCAGCCCCAGCATTTT | CASIDNNQPQHF
NA | NA | TRBJ2-1 | TRBV5-6 | TGTGCCAGCACCCCTACTCCGGGGAATTCCTACAATGAGCAGTTCTTC | CASTPTPGNSYNEQFF
NA | few | TRBJ1-1 | TRBV9 | TGTGCCAGCAGCGTAGGCGTGGGGAACACTGAAGCTTTCTTT | CASSVGVGNTEAFF
NA | NA | TRBJ2-7 | TRBV18 | TGTGCCAGCTCACCCTTCCGGGACCAACCCTACGAGCAGTACTTC | CASSPFRDQPYEQYF
TRBD1 | few | TRBJ1-5 | TRBV3-1 | TGTGCCAGCAGCACGGACAGGGGGACCCAGCCCCAGCATTTT | CASSTDRGTQPQHF
TRBD1 | NA | TRBJ2-2 | TRBV12-3/TRBV12-4 | TGTGCCAGCAGCCCACAGGGACAGAGCGCCGGGGAGCTGTTTTTT | CASSPQGQSAGELFF
NA | NA | TRBJ2-2 | TRBV4-3 | TGCGCCAGCAGCCAAGATCTAGACAGCTTCACCGGGGAGCTGTTTTTT | CASSQDLDSFTGELFF
NA | NA | TRBJ1-1 | TRBV6-2/TRBV6-3 | TGTGCCAGCAGTTGGGGACATTCCGCCACTGAAGCTTTCTTT | CASSWGHSATEAFF
NA | NA | TRBJ2-7 | TRBV6-2/TRBV6-3 | NA | CASLRRRGEQYF
NA | NA | TRBJ1-2 | TRBV20-1 | TGCAGTGCTAGAGATGATGTGTATGGCTACACCTTC | CSARDDVYGYTF
NA | NA | TRBJ2-7 | TRBV28 | TGTGCCAGCAGTTCGCCGGGCGGACTCTCCGGTTACGAGCAGTACTTC | CASSSPGGLSGYEQYF
TRBD1 | NA | TRBJ2-3 | TRBV28 | TGTGCCAGCAGTTTCGGGGGACAGGGGGATTTCCAGTATTTT | CASSFGGQGDFQYF
NA | NA | TRBJ2-1 | TRBV4-1 | TGCGCCAGCAGCCAAATTGACCTGAGTTCGTACAATGAGCAGTTCTTC | CASSQIDLSSYNEQFF
NA | few | TRBJ2-3 | TRBV7-2 | TGTGCCAGCAGCTCAAGGGTCGGGGGACGAACTAGCACAGATACGCAGTATTTT | CASSSRVGGRTSTDTQYF
NA | few | TRBJ2-6 | TRBV10-1 | TGCGCCAGCAGTGAGTCCCGGACTGGGGCCAACGTCCTGACTTTC | CASSESRTGANVLTF
NA | NA | TRBJ2-1 | TRBV29-1 | TGCAGCGTTGGGACAGCTGGGGATGAGCAGTTCTTC | CSVGTAGDEQFF
NA | few | TRBJ2-7 | TRBV12-3/TRBV12-4 | TGTGCCAGCAGTTGGTCAGAGGGCTCCTACGAGCAGTACTTC | CASSWSEGSYEQYF
TRBD2 | medium-sized | TRBJ2-3 | TRBV24-1 | TGTGCCACCAGCCCGGGACTACCAACTTGGGCAGATACGCAGTATTTT | CATSPGLPTWADTQYF
NA | few | TRBJ2-5 | TRBV5-1 | TGCGCCAGCAGCTTGGGGGGGTCCCAAGAGACCCAGTACTTC | CASSLGGSQETQYF
NA | NA | TRBJ2-1 | TRBV2 | TGTGCCAGCAGTGAAAGGGGGTCCTACAATGAGCAGTTCTTC | CASSERGSYNEQFF
NA | many | TRBJ2-1 | TRBV12-3/TRBV12-4 | TGTGCCAGCAGTCAAACTAGAAGGCGGGGCAATGAGCAGTTCTTC | CASSQTRRRGNEQFF
TRBD1 | NA | TRBJ2-5 | TRBV29-1 | TGCAGCGTTGCTGAACAGGGGGCTTCAGAGACCCAGTACTTC | CSVAEQGASETQYF
NA | many | TRBJ1-4 | TRBV12-3/TRBV12-4 | TGTGCCAGCAGTTTAAGTCAAACGCTTGAAAAACTGTTTTTT | CASSLSQTLEKLFF
NA | NA | TRBJ2-1 | TRBV7-6 | TGTGCCAGCAGCCTCACGCGAGGGCCCCTCAATGAGCAGTTCTTC | CASSLTRGPLNEQFF